A selection of T cell receptor beta chains follows, all from one sample in a study of T cell responses to AZD1222 COVID-19 vaccine. Clones were sequenced by immunoSEQ multiplex PCR, and TCRdb holds only the in-frame ones, with some missing. This sample has fewer than 90,000 clones, with over 75% found just once. The sample here was peripheral blood, taken 28 days after the second AZD1222 dose. These receptors were obtained from an adult who received the AZD1222 COVID-19 vaccine. CDR3s include the opening cysteine and the closing phenylalanine or tryptophan. A D gene is named only where the DNA matches it firmly. Rows may omit the clone size; those that give it use once, few, many or a size class.

len	d_gene	v_gene	j_gene	abundance	CDR3aa	CDR3nt
11	.	TRBV10-3	TRBJ1-1	.	CAISESRGAFF	TGTGCCATCAGTGAGTCGCGGGGAGCTTTCTTT
15	.	TRBV7-3	TRBJ2-1	.	CASSLGRGIYNEQFF	TGTGCCAGCAGCTTAGGTAGAGGAATCTACAATGAGCAGTTCTTC
12	.	TRBV6-4	TRBJ1-1	.	CANPGWGTEAFF	TGTGCCAATCCAGGGTGGGGCACTGAAGCTTTCTTT
15	TRBD1	TRBV4-3	TRBJ1-5	.	CASSRGTGVNQPQHF	TGCGCCAGCAGCCGGGGCACAGGGGTAAATCAGCCCCAGCATTTT
15	.	TRBV19	TRBJ1-5	once	CASKLGTHGNQPQHF	TGTGCCAGTAAGCTCGGGACACACGGAAATCAGCCCCAGCATTTT
16	TRBD1	TRBV10-3	TRBJ1-1	.	CAISEGQGIGNTEAFF	TGTGCCATCAGTGAAGGACAGGGGATTGGAAACACTGAAGCTTTCTTT
14	TRBD1	TRBV28	TRBJ1-5	few	CASSFQGALTPQHF	TGTGCCAGCAGTTTTCAGGGGGCTTTAACCCCCCAGCATTTT
11	.	TRBV5-1	TRBJ1-2	once	CASSFGAGYTF	TGCGCCAGCAGCTTCGGGGCTGGCTACACCTTC
14	TRBD1	TRBV30	TRBJ1-5	.	CAWSGPGTDQPQHF	TGTGCCTGGAGTGGGCCCGGGACAGATCAGCCCCAGCATTTT
15	.	TRBV25-1	TRBJ2-7	.	CASSHPSTGMYEQYF	TGTGCCAGCAGTCACCCCTCAACAGGGATGTACGAGCAGTACTTC
16	TRBD1	TRBV7-9	TRBJ2-1	.	CASSPRDRVSYNEQFF	TGTGCCAGCAGCCCACGGGACAGAGTCTCCTACAATGAGCAGTTCTTC
12	.	TRBV30	TRBJ1-4	.	CAWSQGERKLFF	TGTGCCTGGAGCCAAGGCGAGCGAAAACTGTTTTTT
14	TRBD1	TRBV9	TRBJ2-7	.	CASSVGTGTYEQYF	TGTGCCAGCAGCGTCGGGACAGGGACCTACGAGCAGTACTTC
17	TRBD1	TRBV28	TRBJ2-2	.	CASGPQGGTGSTGELFF	TGTGCCAGCGGACCTCAGGGCGGGACAGGTTCCACCGGGGAGCTGTTTTTT
13	.	TRBV2	TRBJ1-2	.	CASSVGSNYGYTF	TGTGCCAGCAGTGTGGGCAGTAACTATGGCTACACCTTC
16	TRBD1	TRBV15	TRBJ1-5	.	CATSRAGQGGVQPQHF	TGTGCCACCAGCAGGGCCGGACAGGGTGGAGTTCAGCCCCAGCATTTT